The source of this T cell receptor (beta chain) is a study of identical twins. Study-wide results and caveats: Surplus twin overlap in beta out-of-frame sequences was less pronounced. There were fewer insertions in abundant cord blood beta clonotypes, but memory repertoires showed no such pattern.

This clonotype was observed at least ten times. Antigen: not known. Template switching added a universal primer site, and cDNA bore unique molecular identifiers. Each CDR3 protein is one row after TCRdb ran MiXCR on the 5' RACE reads. The table has approximately 94,000 distinct CDR3 sequences, around 5.5% seen once. Healthy Caucasians, and only they, were the donors. Material: memory T cells sorted from blood. The sequence was collected from a woman aged 50 to 60 in good health.

The CDR3 DNA follows: TGCAGTGTGCGCCACCGACCCACTGAAGCTTTCTTT. This codes for CSVRHRPTEAFF. This chain joins TRBV20-1 and TRBJ1-1; the D is unclear. The germline V gene has CDR1 DFQATT and CDR2 SNEGSKA (reference sequence). The CDR3 length is 12 residues. The V gene lost 7 bases and the J gene lost 4 bases, with 13 bases spanning the gap.